The 13 T cell receptor beta chains given below trace back to one sample, sequenced in a study of T-cell memory formation after mild COVID-19. In TCRdb, the 5' RACE reads were re-called with MiXCR into one record per CDR3 protein. The table lists hundreds of thousands of distinct CDR3 sequences, about 18% of them singletons. The sequenced sample consisted of PBMCs or a T cell subset sorted from them (not recorded which). The receptor source for this set is an adult woman who had mild COVID-19 (a few samples of this study predate the infection). Cell type and time point are not known.

The V call is TRBV20-1, the J call TRBJ1-2; a weak D match, TRBD1 (6 bases). With 0 bases removed from V and 7 bases from J, the gap between germline ends came to 15 bases. CDR1 and CDR2 from the germline V gene are DFQATT and SNEGSKA (reference sequence). CDR3 length: 14 amino acids. The CDR3: CSARDLGAGAGYTF. In DNA form, the CDR3 reads TGCAGTGCTAGAGATCTCGGGGCAGGGGCTGGCTACACCTTC.

This clonotype occurred a few times. V and J are TRBV2 and TRBJ1-2; no firm D call. The CDR3 runs 13 residues. Germline values: CDR1 SNHLY, CDR2 FYNNEI. The V and J ends lost 6 bases and 5 bases respectively, with 13 bases between them. Here the CDR3 DNA reads TGTGCCAGCAGCGAACAGAGGCGGTATGGCTACACCTTC. This encodes CASSEQRRYGYTF.

In its sample, this clonotype was seen a few times. The chain recombines TRBV24-1 with TRBJ2-3; tentative D call: TRBD1 (5 bases). The CDR3 has 16 residues. CDR1 is KGHDR and CDR2 is SFDVKD in the germline V gene. V lost 2 bases to trimming and J lost 1 base, with 12 bases between them. CDR3 sequence: CATSDSQGPRTDTQYF. CDR3 bases: TGTGCCACCAGTGATTCTCAGGGCCCCCGCACAGATACGCAGTATTTT.

This chain uses TRBV7-9 with TRBJ2-3, with D tentatively TRBD2 (5 bases). Per germline, CDR1 SEHNR and CDR2 FQNEAQ (reference sequence). This CDR3 region has 15 residues. V was trimmed by 2 bases and J by 2 bases, leaving 11 bases between them. CDR3 region: CASSLSSGNTDTQYF. CDR3 nucleotide sequence: TGTGCCAGCAGCTTATCCAGCGGCAACACAGATACGCAGTATTTT.

This clonotype was counted between two and nine times. The chain recombines TRBV20-1 with TRBJ2-7; 11 nucleotides agree with TRBD2. The germline V gene has CDR1 DFQATT and CDR2 SNEGSKA (reference sequence). The CDR3 has 14 residues. Trimming took 6 bases from V and 0 from J; bases not matched to a gene: 4. The CDR3 DNA is TGCAGTGCGGCTAGCGGGGGGTTCTCCTACGAGCAGTACTTC. This sequence encodes CSAASGGFSYEQYF.

This clonotype appeared many times. The V gene is TRBV19, the J gene TRBJ1-1, with D possibly being TRBD1 (6 bases). The CDR3 has 12 amino acids. Germline CDR1 reads LNHDA; CDR2 reads SQIVND (reference sequence). The V end lost 3 bases, the J end lost 11 bases, and 13 bases lay between the germline ends. The CDR3 coding sequence is TGTGCCAGTAGTATCAGGGGCGGAGTGGCTTTCTTT. Protein sequence: CASSIRGGVAFF.

This clonotype was picked up a small number of times. The chain uses TRBV20-1 and TRBJ2-4; 10 nucleotides agree with TRBD2. Looked up from germline, CDR1 is DFQATT and CDR2 is SNEGSKA (reference sequence). This CDR3 has 14 residues. Trimming took 4 bases from V and 2 from J; bases not matched to a gene: 2. This chain's CDR3 is CSAKAGGPKNIQYF. The DNA of the CDR3 is TGCAGTGCTAAAGCGGGAGGGCCCAAAAACATTCAGTACTTC.

This clonotype was seen many times. This sequence joins TRBV5-6 and TRBJ1-2; a weak D match, TRBD1 (5 bases). The V gene's germline CDR1 is SGHDT and CDR2 YYEEEE. V lost 8 bases and J lost 2, with 13 bases in between. There are 13 residues in the CDR3. The CDR3 protein is CASLTVENYGYTF. DNA for the CDR3: TGTGCCAGTCTGACAGTGGAAAACTATGGCTACACCTTC.

This clonotype was observed many times. The CDR3 protein is CASSLNGGYEQYF. Here the CDR3 DNA reads TGTGCCAGCAGCTTGAATGGGGGCTACGAGCAGTACTTC. The V gene is TRBV5-4, the J gene TRBJ2-7, with D perhaps TRBD1 or TRBD2 (5 bases each). Germline CDR1 and CDR2: SGHNT and YYREEE (reference sequence). The germline V and J ends were trimmed by 1 base and 3 bases, with 8 bases remaining between them. The CDR3 length is 13 residues. Combining the CDR3 with reference TRBV5-4 and TRBJ2-7 gives the whole variable domain ETGVTQSPTHLIKTRGQQVTLRCSSQSGHNTVSWYQQALGQGPQFIFQYYREEENGRGNFPPRFSGLQFPNYSSELNVNALELDDSALYLCASSLNGGYEQYFGPGTRLTVT.

The sample holds many counts of this clonotype. The chain couples TRBV25-1 to TRBJ2-2; D perhaps matches TRBD2 (5 bases). The CDR3 consists of 12 residues. Trimming took off 0 bases at V and 10 bases at J, with 6 bases between the two ends. Germline V lookup: CDR1 MGHDK, CDR2 SYGVNS. CDR3 in DNA: TGTGCCAGCAGTGAATACGGGGAGGAGCTGTTTTTT. Its protein is CASSEYGEELFF. Complete variable domain (other parts from reference TRBV25-1 and TRBJ2-2): EADIYQTPRYLVIGTGKKITLECSQTMGHDKMYWYQQDPGMELHLIHYSYGVNSTEKGDLSSESTVSRIRTEHFPLTLESARPSHTSQYLCASSEYGEELFFGEGSRLTVL.

This clonotype has just a few counts. The chain is built from TRBV20-1 and TRBJ2-1, with 8 nucleotides matching TRBD2. The ends lost 1 base at V and 8 bases at J; junction bases unmatched: 16. The CDR3 consists of 17 residues. Per the germline V gene, CDR1 is DFQATT and CDR2 is SNEGSKA (reference sequence). The CDR3 DNA sequence: TGCAGTGCTAGAGTACCCCCTGGGAAGCGGGGGTTGGATGAGCAGTTCTTC. Translated: CSARVPPGKRGLDEQFF.

This clonotype was counted between two and nine times. The V gene is TRBV2, the J gene TRBJ2-1, with 9 bases aligning to TRBD1. V lost 11 bases, J lost 3 bases, and 5 bases stayed unmatched. The CDR3 totals 13 residues. Germline V gene sequence: CDR1 SNHLY, CDR2 FYNNEI. CDR3 sequence: CACRDRVYNEQFF. Written as DNA, the CDR3 is TGTGCCTGCCGGGACAGGGTCTACAATGAGCAGTTCTTC. Supplemented by reference TRBV2 and TRBJ2-1, the full variable domain reads EPEVTQTPSHQVTQMGQEVILRCVPISNHLYFYWYRQILGQKVEFLVSFYNNEISEKSEIFDDQFSVERPDGSNFTLKIRSTKLEDSAMYFCACRDRVYNEQFFGPGTRLTVL.

This clonotype appeared a single time. The chain is built from TRBV12-3 or TRBV12-4 and TRBJ1-2; D is perhaps TRBD1 (6 bases). The CDR3 is made up of 15 amino acids. Trimming took 4 bases from V and 4 from J, leaving 16 bases between them. CDR3 DNA sequence: TGTGCCAGCAGTTCCGAGGGGGTAATAGTCTATGGCTACACCTTC. The encoded protein is CASSSEGVIVYGYTF.